The rows below give T cell receptor beta chains drawn from one sample of a study of T cell repertoires in cytomegalovirus infection. TCRdb used MiXCR to reprocess the reads, holding one entry per CDR3 protein. The repertoire holds around 530,000 distinct CDR3 sequences, with about 17% as singletons. Sample: CD8+ T cells from PBMCs. These receptors were obtained from a human donor in good health (CMV status not recorded). Some clones in this sample may be carry-over from other donors' samples. Each CDR3 is given with its conserved first and last residue. Fields, in order: V gene, J gene, D gene, clone size, CDR3 protein, CDR3 DNA. A D gene is named only where the DNA matches it firmly. Clone sizes are given selectively: once, few, many, or a class where the clone is expanded.

TRBV11-2	TRBJ1-2	.	many	CASSIYSGAHYGYTF	TGTGCCAGCAGCATCTATTCAGGGGCACACTATGGCTACACCTTC
TRBV11-2	TRBJ2-7	.	many	CASSPRDSDPYEQYF	TGTGCCAGCAGCCCCCGAGACTCCGATCCCTACGAGCAGTACTTC
TRBV27	TRBJ1-2	.	many	CASSLSLSWSLNYGYTF	TGTGCCAGCAGTTTATCCTTAAGCTGGTCCCTTAACTATGGCTACACCTTC
TRBV7-9	TRBJ1-4	TRBD1	.	CASSLVGDSHNEKLFF	TGTGCCAGCAGCTTAGTTGGGGACAGTCATAATGAAAAACTGTTTTTT
TRBV2	TRBJ1-1	.	.	CASSPPRVNTEAFF	TGTGCCAGCAGTCCTCCCCGGGTTAACACTGAAGCTTTCTTT
TRBV19	TRBJ1-1	.	few	CASSIYMNTEAFF	TGTGCCAGTAGTATATACATGAACACTGAAGCTTTCTTT
TRBV30	TRBJ1-5	.	few	CAWSAAPGGNQPQHF	TGTGCCTGGAGCGCTGCCCCCGGAGGCAATCAGCCCCAGCATTTT
TRBV7-9	TRBJ1-1	.	many	CASSLMFRGKNTEAFF	TGTGCCAGCAGCTTGATGTTTAGGGGAAAGAACACTGAAGCTTTCTTT
TRBV6-6	TRBJ2-1	.	few	CASSYEAANNEQFF	TGTGCCAGCAGTTACGAAGCAGCCAACAATGAGCAGTTCTTC
TRBV7-6	TRBJ2-2	.	many	CASSLNPGRNTGELFF	TGTGCCAGCAGCCTGAACCCCGGGAGGAACACCGGGGAGCTGTTTTTT
TRBV6-1	TRBJ1-4	.	many	CASSEPGGENEKLFF	TGTGCCAGCAGTGAGCCGGGGGGCGAGAATGAAAAACTGTTTTTT
TRBV4-1	TRBJ1-2	TRBD1	.	CASSHPGQGLNYGYTF	TGCGCCAGCAGCCATCCGGGACAGGGTCTTAACTATGGCTACACCTTC
TRBV6-1	TRBJ1-6	.	many	CASSAEEQLNSPLHF	TGTGCCAGCAGCGCAGAGGAACAGTTAAATTCACCCCTCCACTTT
TRBV27	TRBJ1-6	.	many	CASPLKTGPEGNSPLHF	TGTGCCAGCCCACTAAAAACAGGGCCCGAGGGGAATTCACCCCTCCACTTT
TRBV4-1	TRBJ1-5	.	few	CASSQGPQPQHF	TGCGCCAGCAGCCAAGGTCCCCAACCCCAGCATTTT
TRBV2	TRBJ2-1	TRBD2	many	CASSGTSGSPSSYNEQFF	TGTGCCAGCAGTGGGACTAGCGGGAGCCCGAGCTCCTACAATGAGCAGTTCTTC
TRBV6-1	TRBJ2-3	.	few	CASYRVSTDTQYF	TGTGCCAGCTATAGAGTCAGCACAGATACGCAGTATTTT
TRBV28	TRBJ2-5	TRBD2	many	CASSSPLLAGDQETQYF	TGTGCCAGCAGTTCCCCCCTACTAGCGGGGGACCAAGAGACCCAGTACTTC
TRBV27	TRBJ2-7	.	.	CASSSLGDNSYEQYF	TGTGCCAGCAGTTCGCTCGGGGACAACTCCTACGAGCAGTACTTC
TRBV7-9	TRBJ2-3	TRBD2	few	CASSLRTSGDFTDTQYF	TGTGCCAGCAGCTTAAGGACTAGCGGGGACTTCACAGATACGCAGTATTTT
TRBV12-3/TRBV12-4	TRBJ1-2	.	many	CASSLAKSPSYGYTF	TGTGCCAGCAGTTTAGCGAAGAGTCCGTCCTATGGCTACACCTTC
TRBV7-3	TRBJ2-2	.	.	CASSLDLQLKTGELFF	TGTGCCAGCAGCTTAGATCTGCAGCTGAAAACCGGGGAGCTGTTTTTT
TRBV9	TRBJ2-7	.	.	CASSVEGYPGYEQYF	TGTGCCAGCAGCGTAGAAGGATATCCGGGCTACGAGCAGTACTTC